These 3 T cell receptor beta chains were all obtained from the same sample, sequenced in a study of molecular identifiers for immune sequencing clone quantification. MiXCR, run by TCRdb on the PCR reads, gives a single entry per CDR3 protein. Of about 640,000 distinct CDR3 sequences detected, approximately 20% appear once; the ten largest clones hold under 0.95%. The sequenced sample consisted of naive CD8+ T cells from blood, with Jurkat cell RNA spiked in. Described subset: FACS-sorted CD8+CD4-CCR7+CD45RA+ naive T cells. The source is a human donor in good health. Some libraries in this study had Jurkat cell RNA spiked in.

This chain connects TRBV20-1 to TRBJ2-1, with 10 bases identical to TRBD2. V was pared by 5 bases and J by 6 bases, with 22 bases of the junction left unmatched. The CDR3 covers 19 residues. Germline loops: CDR1 DFQATT, CDR2 SNEGSKA (reference sequence). The chain's CDR3 is CSALVAAGGLRASTNEQFF. Here the CDR3 DNA reads TGCAGTGCTCTCGTTGCAGCGGGGGGGCTTCGAGCCTCAACCAATGAGCAGTTCTTC.

This clonotype has at least ten counts. The gene calls are TRBV5-6 and TRBJ1-5; tentative D call: TRBD1 (5 bases). The CDR3 contains 16 residues. Germline V CDR1 and CDR2: SGHDT, YYEEEE. The V end lost 1 base, the J end lost 2 bases, and 13 bases lay between the germline ends. The CDR3 spells CASSLQGEFGNQPQHF. DNA of the CDR3: TGTGCCAGCAGCTTGCAGGGAGAATTCGGCAATCAGCCCCAGCATTTT.

There are many counts of this clonotype. The CDR3 DNA follows: TGTGCCAGCAGCCCGGAGGGATCCTACGAGCAGTACTTC. Translated, it gives CASSPEGSYEQYF. The V gene is TRBV7-9, the J gene TRBJ2-7, with a tentative D call TRBD2 (6 bases). V lost 5 bases and J lost 1, with 9 bases in between. The CDR3 totals 13 residues. Germline assignment: CDR1 SEHNR and CDR2 FQNEAQ (reference sequence).